One T cell receptor (beta chain) is described in this entry. The source of the sample is a study of blood T cell repertoires in COVID-19. Original processing methods: Estimated nucleated cell counts came from reference gene primer amplification. Sequencing used immunoSEQ multiplex PCR; TCRdb keeps in-frame clones, though not all of them. V, J and clone size were drawn from that table, and D and trimming were deduced from the DNA. This sample has under 200,000 clones; approximately 85% occur once, and the top ten carry approximately 9.8%. Material: peripheral blood. The receptor was derived from a woman of 80 years or more with acute or convalescent COVID-19.

The CDR3 region is CASSLAEVRGTGGYEQYF. In DNA, the CDR3 is TGTGCCAGCAGCTTAGCGGAGGTCCGGGGGACTGGGGGCTACGAGCAGTACTTC. This chain uses TRBV7-8 with TRBJ2-7, with D maybe TRBD2 (6 bases). The CDR3 covers 18 residues. V lost 0 bases and J 3 bases, leaving 21 bases between the germline ends. Germline assignment: CDR1 SGHVS and CDR2 FQNEAQ.